This T cell receptor beta chain appears in the sequencing data of a study of blood T cell repertoires in COVID-19 (dated by TCRdb to 2019 to 2021). Study-wide context: Samples from collaborators originated in the United States, Italy and Spain and spanned both the acute and convalescent phases of COVID-19. The material from the prospective study consisted of cDNA or gDNA derived from T cells, B-cell-depleted T cells, or PBMCs. Subjects who had been exposed to COVID-19, were actively infected with it, or had recovered from it provided the deeply sampled blood TCRbeta repertoires that made up the dataset. The repertoires were released in a freely available public database meant as a resource for research on the immune response to SARS-CoV-2. Samples came from the ongoing ImmuneRACE study (first 160 participants) plus 1,254 subjects from 6 global collaborators. Sample metadata almost always included a de-identified subject ID, COVID-19 status, age in years and sex. HLA class I and class II types, where available, came from metadata supplied by the sample provider rather than from assay-based typing.

TCRbeta CDR3 regions were amplified from genomic DNA by means of the immunoSEQ Assay, a bias-controlled multiplex PCR. The study's processing was this. Within the assay, amplification of reference gene primers was used to estimate how many nucleated cells each sample contained. To quantify the absolute abundance of each unique TCRbeta CDR3 rearrangement, sequence reads were collapsed and filtered. For each sample, productive Simpson clonality was calculated by taking the square root of Simpson's diversity index across productive rearrangements. What TCRdb holds here is the immuneACCESS table cut down to in-frame rearrangements. Part of the clones is not present; checked against another copy, under half of the missing clones reflect an unresolved V gene, and the others are unexplained. V, J and clone size derive from that table, while D and trimming were established from the DNA sequence. The sample includes about 120,000 clones, with roughly 84% observed a single time. The ten largest make up roughly 3.9% of the sample.

Trimming at the junction amounts to 3 bases on V and 5 bases on J, and the germline ends lie 17 bases apart. Spanning cysteine to phenylalanine, the CDR3 consists of 15 amino acids. Solely the CDR3 DNA is kept, with 45 bases framed from the first base. CDR1 is given as LGHNA and CDR2 as YNFKEQ, both from the germline V gene. In the prospective study, participants were about 18 to 95 years old, resided in about 25 geographic areas of the United States, and were enrolled through a virtual design. Cohort assignment in the prospective study relied on participant-reported clinical history from a screening survey and a study questionnaire. For ImmuneRACE Cohort 3, a participant was defined as recovered based on two consecutive negative NP/OP PCR tests, clearance by a healthcare professional, or resolution of symptoms. In the prospective study, mobile phlebotomists collected whole blood, serum and a nasopharyngeal or oropharyngeal swab from each participant. Participants in the prospective study had the option to provide additional blood draws and questionnaires over a roughly 2-month period. Before DNA extraction, prospective study blood samples were shipped either frozen or at room temperature.

Overall study outcomes, separate from this receptor: How much clinical and demographic metadata was included differed by source and by participant, and the metadata was provided uncurated.

A remark on this clone: There is no known antigen for this receptor. One base away there is no much larger clone; base qualities are not given.

In this chain, TRBV4-2 is recombined with TRBJ2-7; a weak D assignment points to TRBD2 (6 bases agree). The sample taken for sequencing was PBMCs or T cells enriched from blood (not recorded which). This sequence was found in a woman in her thirties who had recovered from COVID-19. The CDR3 reads CASSHLGTDSHEQYF. The DNA sequence follows: TGTGCCAGCAGCCACCTAGGGACTGACTCTCACGAGCAGTACTTC.